This passage covers 31 T cell receptor beta chains from one sample sequenced in a study of T cell responses to AZD1222 COVID-19 vaccine. Measured with immunoSEQ multiplex PCR; TCRdb has only the in-frame clones, and not every one. In the table there are about 130,000 clones, approximately 86% of which are singletons. Sequencing was performed on peripheral blood, taken 28 days after the second AZD1222 dose. These receptors were collected from an adult who received the AZD1222 COVID-19 vaccine.

The chain is built from TRBV18 and TRBJ2-2, with TRBD2 matching over 8 bases. V lost 3 bases to trimming and J lost 2 bases; unmatched junction nucleotides: 5. The germline gives CDR1 KGHSH, CDR2 LQKENI. The CDR3 totals 16 residues. The CDR3 sequence is CASSPSLAENTGELFF. CDR3 nucleotide sequence: TGTGCCAGCTCACCGTCACTAGCGGAAAACACCGGGGAGCTGTTTTTT.

This chain connects TRBV11-2 to TRBJ1-1; D remains unclear. Trimming pared 3 bases from V and 8 bases from J, leaving 13 bases between. The CDR3 spans 13 residues. Germline assignment: CDR1 SGHAT and CDR2 FQNNGV. CDR3 in amino acids: CASSLSRVGEAFF. CDR3 bases: TGTGCCAGCAGCTTGAGTCGCGTGGGGGAAGCTTTCTTT.

The chain couples TRBV5-1 to TRBJ1-6; TRBD1 matches 7 bases. The CDR3 spans 16 residues. Germline values: CDR1 SGHRS, CDR2 YFSETQ. The junction had 9 bases not matched to a gene; V was cut back by 4 bases and J by 5 bases. Written as DNA, the CDR3 is TGCGCCAGCAGCACAGGGGACCCAGACGATAATTCACCCCTCCACTTT. This translates into CASSTGDPDDNSPLHF.

This clone was recorded once. This chain joins TRBV29-1 and TRBJ1-1, with D unclear. CDR3 length: 16 residues. Germline values: CDR1 SQVTM, CDR2 ANQGSEA. V gave up 7 bases and J gave up 1 base, with 22 bases separating them. The CDR3 loop reads CSARGGPGSGNTEAFF. CDR3 coding DNA: TGCAGCGCCCGGGGAGGGCCAGGCTCAGGGAACACTGAAGCTTTCTTT.

The chain carries TRBV4-1 and TRBJ1-2, with a tentative D call TRBD1 (6 bases). V shed 0 bases and J shed 0 bases, with 8 bases lying between them. Germline V lookup: CDR1 MGHRA, CDR2 YSYEKL. The CDR3 is 15 residues long. The CDR3 here is CASSQEGGTNYGYTF. In DNA, the CDR3 is TGCGCCAGCAGCCAAGAAGGGGGGACTAACTATGGCTACACCTTC.

The chain recombines TRBV2 with TRBJ1-2; D unclear. This CDR3 contains 11 residues. V lost 7 bases to trimming and J lost 8 bases, with 11 bases between them. Germline CDR1 is SNHLY and CDR2 is FYNNEI. CDR3 sequence: CASTATMGYTF. The DNA of the CDR3 is TGTGCCAGCACAGCCACTATGGGCTACACCTTC.

This clone has only one observation. This sequence joins TRBV3-1 (or the pseudogene TRBV3-2) and TRBJ2-1; 9 nucleotides match TRBD2. Germline values: CDR1 LGHDT, CDR2 YNNKEL (reference sequence). The CDR3 extends over 16 amino acids. V trimming: 2 bases; J trimming: 3 bases; junction bases outside the gene matches: 5. The CDR3 DNA sequence: TGTGCCAGCAGCCAAAGGCCTAGCGGGGACTACAATGAGCAGTTCTTC. It codes for CASSQRPSGDYNEQFF.

This clone was counted a few times. Other DNA variants within this sample encode the same CDR3. The genes are TRBV3-1 (or the pseudogene TRBV3-2) and TRBJ1-1; TRBD1 aligns across 9 bases. The germline gives CDR1 LGHDT, CDR2 YNNKEL (reference sequence). The CDR3 has 16 amino acids. Losses at the gene ends were 0 bases for V and 1 base for J; bases not matched to a gene: 3. The chain's CDR3 is CASSQELGQGNTEAFF. The CDR3 bases are TGTGCCAGCAGCCAAGAGTTGGGACAGGGGAACACTGAAGCTTTCTTT.

J is TRBJ1-1 and V is TRBV21-1; the table calls TRBD1, which could not be checked here. TRBV21-1 is a pseudogene. The CDR3 runs 14 residues. CDR3 sequence reads: CASRPGQGRTEAFF. The CDR3 nucleotides are TGTGCCAGCAGACCGGGACAGGGGCGGACTGAAGCTTTCTTT.

The chain employs TRBV28 and TRBJ1-2; TRBD1 is a possible D gene (6 bases). Trimming removed 5 bases from V and 7 bases from J, with 14 bases in between. CDR3 size: 13 residues. Germline V CDR1 and CDR2: MDHEN, SYDVKM. CDR3 DNA sequence: TGTGCCAGCAGTGAACACAGGGTACGTGGCTACACCTTC. It codes for CASSEHRVRGYTF.

V gene TRBV5-1 combines with J gene TRBJ1-6; possibly TRBD1 for D (5 bases). The CDR3 contains 15 residues. Germline CDR1 reads SGHRS; CDR2 reads YFSETQ. Trimming pared 4 bases from V and 8 bases from J, leaving 16 bases between. This chain's CDR3 is CASSQTAQGDSPLHF. The CDR3 nucleotides are TGCGCCAGCAGCCAGACGGCCCAGGGTGATTCACCCCTCCACTTT.

The rearrangement uses TRBV11-3 and TRBJ2-3, with D unclear. Germline V gene data show CDR1 as SGHNT and CDR2 as YENEEA. The CDR3 has 13 residues. V was shortened by 4 bases and J by 4 bases, with 9 bases between the two germline ends. The chain's CDR3 is CASSSRGPDTQYF. CDR3 sequence (DNA): TGTGCCAGCAGCTCCCGTGGCCCAGATACGCAGTATTTT.

This clone was observed a handful of times. This chain joins TRBV7-9 and TRBJ2-5; 7 nucleotides match TRBD1. This CDR3 is built from 14 residues. The V gene end was trimmed by 4 bases and the J gene end by 5 bases; junction bases not matched to a gene: 7. Germline CDR1 reads SEHNR; CDR2 reads FQNEAQ (reference sequence). The CDR3: CASSSTGVPETQYF. CDR3 in DNA: TGTGCCAGCAGCTCAACAGGGGTCCCGGAGACCCAGTACTTC.

The chain has TRBV6-2 or TRBV6-3 and TRBJ1-5, with 7 bases that match TRBD1. The CDR3 is made up of 18 amino acids. With 2 bases clipped from V and 3 bases from J, the junction kept 13 bases outside the gene matches. Germline V gene lookup returns CDR1 MNHEY and CDR2 SVGEGT. CDR3 DNA: TGTGCCAGCAGTTACCCCACAGGGGCGCTGTCCCCCAATCAGCCCCAGCATTTT. It encodes CASSYPTGALSPNQPQHF.

The rearrangement links TRBV2 to TRBJ1-4; 8 bases are shared with TRBD1. The V segment lost 11 bases and the J segment 7 bases; nucleotides outside the gene matches: 6. Germline V gene data show CDR1 as SNHLY and CDR2 as FYNNEI. This CDR3 is 12 amino acids long. The CDR3 reads CAGGTGPEKLFF. CDR3 nucleotide sequence: TGTGCCGGCGGGACAGGACCTGAAAAACTGTTTTTT.

The chain uses TRBV2 and TRBJ2-7; TRBD2 aligns across 13 bases. The V gene end was trimmed by 2 bases and the J gene end by 4 bases; junction bases not matched to a gene: 2. The CDR3 has 15 amino acids. Germline CDR1 is SNHLY and CDR2 is FYNNEI. The DNA for the CDR3 is TGTGCCAGCAGTGAAACGGGACTAGCGGGGTACGAGCAGTACTTC. The encoded protein is CASSETGLAGYEQYF.

The chain links TRBV6-5 to TRBJ1-1; D unclear. The V and J ends lost 6 bases and 1 base respectively, with 12 bases between them. Germline CDR1 and CDR2: MNHEY and SVGAGI. This CDR3 contains 14 residues. Written as DNA, the CDR3 is TGTGCCAGCAGCTTAGATATAAGGAACACTGAAGCTTTCTTT. Protein: CASSLDIRNTEAFF.

The chain uses TRBV2 and TRBJ2-1; D is possibly TRBD2 (5 bases). V gave up 8 bases and J gave up 0 bases, with 11 bases separating them. The germline gives CDR1 SNHLY, CDR2 FYNNEI. The CDR3 loop spans 14 amino acids. CDR3 sequence: CASEERSSYNEQFF. The CDR3 bases are TGTGCCAGCGAAGAGCGGAGCTCCTACAATGAGCAGTTCTTC.

Remarks on this clone: At one end, the junction sequence differs from germline, possibly due to a read error. The chain recombines TRBV25-1 with TRBJ2-1; D might be TRBD1 (5 bases). Germline lookup yields CDR1 MGHDK and CDR2 SYGVNS. This CDR3 region has 13 residues. Written as DNA, the CDR3 is TGTGCCAGCAGTGAATATAGAGGTCTAGGACAACTCTTC. Translating gives CASSEYRGLGQLF.

The chain carries TRBV28 and TRBJ2-1; 9 nucleotides agree with TRBD2. The trim removed 3 bases at V and 4 bases at J, leaving 4 bases unmatched. The CDR3 is made up of 15 amino acids. Germline V gene lookup returns CDR1 MDHEN and CDR2 SYDVKM. In DNA form, the CDR3 reads TGTGCCAGCAGTTTTGGCCTAGCGGGATACAATGAGCAGTTCTTC. Translating gives CASSFGLAGYNEQFF.

The chain recombines TRBV4-3 with TRBJ1-5, with D possibly TRBD1 on 6 matching bases. The CDR3 contains 16 residues. From germline, CDR1 is LGHNA and CDR2 YSLEER. V was cut by 4 bases and J by 0 bases, with 13 bases left in between. The CDR3 nucleotides read TGCGCCAGCAGCCCTCGGGCAGGGGATAGCAATCAGCCCCAGCATTTT. Amino acids: CASSPRAGDSNQPQHF.

CDR3 nucleotide sequence: TGTGCCAGCAGCCCCAATCTCAGGGCAACTAATGAAAAACTGTTTTTT. It codes for CASSPNLRATNEKLFF. The chain has TRBV4-2 and TRBJ1-4; D may be TRBD1 (5 bases). This CDR3 comprises 16 residues. The V end was cut by 4 bases, the J end by 0 bases, with 12 bases between. From germline, CDR1 is LGHNA and CDR2 YNFKEQ.

J is TRBJ1-2 and V is TRBV10-2, with TRBD1 as a possible D gene (6 bases). Trimming cost V 0 bases and J 8 bases, with 16 bases left between them. The germline gives CDR1 WSHSY, CDR2 SAAADI. This CDR3 has 15 residues. The CDR3 DNA sequence: TGCGCCAGCAGTGAGTCGGGCAGGGGAACGATCGGCTACACCTTC. It codes for CASSESGRGTIGYTF.

The rearrangement links TRBV27 to TRBJ1-1, with D possibly TRBD1 on 6 matching bases. V was trimmed by 5 bases and J by 0 bases, leaving 25 bases between them. Germline V CDR1 and CDR2: MNHEY, SMNVEV (reference sequence). This CDR3 contains 19 residues. The CDR3 DNA reads TGTGCCAGCAGTCCCCCTCTCAGGGGCCGACTTGGCCTGAACACTGAAGCTTTCTTT. Translated, it gives CASSPPLRGRLGLNTEAFF.

The V call is TRBV4-1, the J call TRBJ2-1, with a possible D match to TRBD1 (5 bases). Germline V gene sequence: CDR1 MGHRA, CDR2 YSYEKL. V was trimmed by 0 bases and J by 2 bases, leaving 8 bases between them. The CDR3 contains 15 residues. CDR3 nucleotides: TGCGCCAGCAGCCAAGATAGGGGTCCCTACAATGAGCAGTTCTTC. It encodes CASSQDRGPYNEQFF.

The chain carries TRBV27 and TRBJ1-1; perhaps TRBD1 as D (5 bases). Trimming shortened V by 5 bases and J by 6 bases, and 16 bases separated the two germline ends. This CDR3 region has 14 residues. CDR1 is MNHEY and CDR2 is SMNVEV in the germline V gene (reference sequence). CDR3 in amino acids: CASSVAGGTAEAFF. The CDR3 bases are TGTGCCAGCAGTGTAGCTGGGGGGACGGCTGAAGCTTTCTTT.

The V and J genes are TRBV11-2 and TRBJ2-1, with a possible D match to TRBD2 (5 bases). V gave up 2 bases and J gave up 0 bases, with 11 bases separating them. CDR1 and CDR2 (germline): SGHAT, FQNNGV. The CDR3 contains 16 residues. CDR3 bases: TGTGCCAGCAGCTTACGGGCGGGTGACTCCTACAATGAGCAGTTCTTC. As protein: CASSLRAGDSYNEQFF.

The J gene is TRBJ1-1, the V gene TRBV2; D is uncertain. The CDR3 runs to 12 residues. Germline CDR1 is SNHLY and CDR2 is FYNNEI. With 3 bases removed from V and 7 bases from J, the gap between germline ends came to 9 bases. The DNA for the CDR3 is TGTGCCAGCAGTGAGGGTTGGAGTGAAGCTTTCTTT. Translation: CASSEGWSEAFF.

This chain links TRBV5-1 with TRBJ2-3; 8 positions agree with TRBD2. CDR1 and CDR2 from the germline V gene are SGHRS and YFSETQ. CDR3 length equals 16 residues. V shed 4 bases, J shed 4 bases, and the junction held 11 bases outside the gene matches. CDR3 DNA sequence: TGCGCCAGCAGCCCCTTTACGAGCGGGAGTTCAGATACGCAGTATTTT. This sequence encodes CASSPFTSGSSDTQYF. Combining the CDR3 with reference TRBV5-1 and TRBJ2-3 gives the whole variable domain KAGVTQTPRYLIKTRGQQVTLSCSPISGHRSVSWYQQTPGQGLQFLFEYFSETQRNKGNFPGRFSGRQFSNSRSEMNVSTLELGDSALYLCASSPFTSGSSDTQYFGPGTRLTVL.

The V and J genes are TRBV5-1 and TRBJ2-2; 11 bases are a match to TRBD2. V was clipped by 1 base and J by 6 bases; unmatched bases: 5. This CDR3 is built from 16 residues. Germline CDR1 SGHRS, CDR2 YFSETQ. For the CDR3, the DNA is TGCGCCAGCAGCTTGTCTCGACTAGCGGGATCCGGGGAGCTGTTTTTT. It is translated as CASSLSRLAGSGELFF. The full variable domain, with the rest looked up from reference TRBV5-1 and TRBJ2-2, is KAGVTQTPRYLIKTRGQQVTLSCSPISGHRSVSWYQQTPGQGLQFLFEYFSETQRNKGNFPGRFSGRQFSNSRSEMNVSTLELGDSALYLCASSLSRLAGSGELFFGEGSRLTVL.

The chain couples TRBV18 to TRBJ1-2, with TRBD1 as a possible D gene (5 bases). The germline V gene encodes CDR1 KGHSH and CDR2 LQKENI. Trimming stripped 5 bases from V and 2 bases from J, with 12 bases between. The CDR3 consists of 14 residues. CDR3 in DNA: TGTGCCAGCTCAAAGGAATCAGGGAACTATGGCTACACCTTC. This gives the protein CASSKESGNYGYTF. The full variable domain, its missing parts supplied by reference TRBV18 and TRBJ1-2, is NAGVMQNPRHLVRRRGQEARLRCSPMKGHSHVYWYRQLPEEGLKFMVYLQKENIIDESGMPKERFSAEFPKEGPSILRIQQVVRGDSAAYFCASSKESGNYGYTFGSGTRLTVV.